The 8 T cell receptor beta chains below were found in one sample sequenced in a study of T cell clonality in common variable immunodeficiency. Only in-frame clones appear in the TCRdb table, and some are missing; sequencing was by immunoSEQ multiplex PCR. Altogether roughly 42,000 clones were found in the sample, and no singletons occur. The sample comprised peripheral blood mononuclear cells. Source of these receptors: a person between 18 and 70 years old in good health.

This clone appeared many times. Read sequence stops 3 residues before the CDR3 end, and the germline J gene provides the missing end. The J gene is TRBJ1-5, the V gene TRBV7-9, with D possibly matching TRBD1 (5 bases). CDR1 SEHNR and CDR2 FQNEAQ come from the germline V gene (reference sequence). The CDR3 has 14 amino acids. The V end lost 5 bases, the J end lost 0 bases, and 8 bases lay between the germline ends. CDR3 sequence reads: CASSQQASNQPQHF. The part of the CDR3 DNA that was read is TGTGCCAGCAGCCAACAGGCTAGCAATCAGCCC.

In its sample, this clone was seen many times. Read coverage stops 3 residues before the CDR3 terminus; the germline J gene supplies the remainder. The chain joins TRBV15 to TRBJ2-7; 10 nucleotides agree with TRBD2. The V gene's germline CDR1 is LNHNV and CDR2 YYDKDF (reference sequence). The CDR3 sequence is 15 residues long. The J segment lost 4 bases and the V segment lost 2 bases, leaving 5 bases of the junction unmatched. CDR3 sequence reads: CATSRLASGRYEQYF. CDR3 bases read: TGTGCCACCAGCAGACTCGCTAGCGGGAGATACGAG.

In the case of this clone: This may be a read error: a much more frequent sequence differs by one nucleotide. The read ends 3 residues early relative to the CDR3; the germline J gene fills the gap. The rearrangement links TRBV7-6 to TRBJ2-2; 8 bases fit TRBD1. CDR1 is SGHVS, CDR2 FNYEAQ, per germline. CDR3 length: 15 residues. CDR3 in amino acids: CASSSDRAGANVLFF. The part of the CDR3 DNA that was read is TGTGCCAGCAGTTCGGACAGGGCCGGGGCCAACGTG.

This clone has ten or more counts. The CDR3 bases that were read are TGTGCCTGGAGTGTACTCCCCGACAGGGCCGGC. The encoded protein is CAWSVLPDRAG. The whole CDR3 region reads CAWSVLPDRAGYTF. The rearrangement uses TRBV30 and TRBJ1-2, with 7 nucleotides matching TRBD1. The observed sequence ends 3 residues before the CDR3 terminus, with the missing tail filled in from the germline J gene. The CDR3 runs 14 residues. Germline V CDR1 and CDR2: GTSNPN, SVGIG (reference sequence).

This clone was recorded many times. With the read ending 3 residues before the CDR3 end, the germline J gene is used to fill in that end. The chain recombines TRBV10-3 with TRBJ2-1, with TRBD2 matching 8 bases. The CDR3 totals 13 residues. CDR1 and CDR2 (germline): ENHRY, SYGVKD. Trimming cost V 8 bases and J 3 bases; bases outside gene matches: 3. Partial CDR3 DNA: TGTGCCATCGCAGCGGGAGACTACAATGAG. Translating gives CAIAAGDYNE. The whole CDR3 reads CAIAAGDYNEQFF.

The table lists this clone with many counts. Read sequence stops 3 residues before the CDR3 end, and the germline J gene provides the missing end. The rearrangement links TRBV7-6 to TRBJ1-2, with 9 positions matching TRBD1. The CDR3 spans 15 residues. CDR1 and CDR2 from the germline V gene are SGHVS and FNYEAQ. V lost 4 bases to trimming and J lost 3 bases; unmatched junction nucleotides: 6. CDR3 sequence reads: CASSSQRTGDYGYTF. The sequenced CDR3 bases are TGTGCCAGCAGCTCTCAACGGACAGGGGACTATGGC. The complete variable domain, with remaining parts taken from reference TRBV7-6 and TRBJ1-2, reads GAGVSQSPRYKVTKRGQDVALRCDPISGHVSLYWYRQALGQGPEFLTYFNYEAQQDKSGLPNDRFSAERPEGSISTLTIQRTEQRDSAMYRCASSSQRTGDYGYTFGSGTRLTVV.

This clone came up many times. The read gets to within 3 residues of the CDR3 end, and the germline J gene fills in the rest. The chain recombines TRBV20-1 with TRBJ1-1; 10 bases map to TRBD1. CDR3 length: 15 residues. The germline CDR1 and CDR2 sequences are DFQATT and SNEGSKA (reference sequence). The V gene end was trimmed by 6 bases and the J gene end by 3 bases; junction bases not matched to a gene: 10. CDR3 DNA, as far as it was read: TGCAGTGCACCCGACAGGGGGCTGGGGGACACTGAA. This codes for CSAPDRGLGDTE. The whole CDR3 protein is CSAPDRGLGDTEAFF.

The sample holds many counts of this clone. The CDR3 end is not reached by the read, which stops 3 residues before it; the germline J gene fills it in. This chain joins TRBV5-1 and TRBJ2-1; the match to TRBD2 covers 10 bases. J lost 2 bases, V lost 2 bases, and 4 bases had no gene match. CDR1 SGHRS and CDR2 YFSETQ come from the germline V gene. There are 16 residues in the CDR3. The sequenced CDR3 bases are TGCGCCAGCAGCTTAGCTAGCGGGGGTACCTACAATGAG. Translation: CASSLASGGTYNE. In full, the CDR3 reads CASSLASGGTYNEQFF.